Shown below are 11 T cell receptor beta chains from a single sample sequenced in a study of blood T cell repertoires in COVID-19. The data were produced by immunoSEQ multiplex PCR, yet TCRdb's version contains in-frame clones alone and is incomplete. The repertoire consists of approximately 280,000 clones, with nearly 90% occurring once and the leading ten covering about 1.7%. The source material was PBMCs or T cells enriched from blood (not recorded which). The origin of the receptors is a woman aged 18-29 years with acute COVID-19.

The rearrangement uses TRBV25-1 and TRBJ2-7; D is uncertain. CDR1 and CDR2 (germline): MGHDK, SYGVNS. The CDR3 totals 11 residues. Deletions cut 1 base from V and 6 bases from J, with 4 bases between. The CDR3 loop reads CASSEWLEQYF. The CDR3 coding sequence is TGTGCCAGCAGTGAATGGCTCGAGCAGTACTTC.

This chain connects TRBV5-6 to TRBJ1-5; possibly TRBD1 for D (6 bases). CDR3 length equals 15 residues. Trimming shortened V by 4 bases and J by 7 bases, and 18 bases separated the two germline ends. Per the germline V gene, CDR1 is SGHDT and CDR2 is YYEEEE. CDR3 sequence: CASSAGPQGRQPQHF. CDR3 sequence (DNA): TGTGCCAGCAGCGCCGGGCCACAGGGCCGGCAGCCCCAGCATTTT. Drawing the rest from reference TRBV5-6 and TRBJ1-5, the complete variable domain is DAGVTQSPTHLIKTRGQQVTLRCSPKSGHDTVSWYQQALGQGPQFIFQYYEEEERQRGNFPDRFSGHQFPNYSSELNVNALLLGDSALYLCASSAGPQGRQPQHFGDGTRLSIL.

The V and J genes are TRBV4-1 and TRBJ2-1, with 11 nucleotides matching TRBD2. The length of the CDR3 is 20 residues. CDR1 and CDR2 (germline): MGHRA, YSYEKL. The V gene end was trimmed by 2 bases and the J gene end by 1 base; junction bases not matched to a gene: 13. The CDR3 nucleotides are TGCGCCAGCAGCCAATTGTCTGTAGCGGGAGGGCCAACTTCCTACAATGAGCAGTTCTTC. It is translated as CASSQLSVAGGPTSYNEQFF.

V is TRBV28 and J is TRBJ2-7; the match to TRBD2 covers 13 bases. The CDR3 has 17 residues. Germline CDR1 is MDHEN and CDR2 is SYDVKM. The ends lost 4 bases at V and 5 bases at J; junction bases unmatched: 11. CDR3 sequence reads: CASSWGGWTSGSNEQYF. CDR3 in DNA: TGTGCCAGCAGTTGGGGCGGCTGGACTAGCGGGAGCAACGAGCAGTACTTC.

This chain connects TRBV19 to TRBJ2-2; D remains ambiguous. Trimming took 8 bases from V and 4 from J, leaving 17 bases between them. Per germline, CDR1 LNHDA and CDR2 SQIVND (reference sequence). This CDR3 is 15 amino acids long. The CDR3 DNA reads TGTGCCAGTTCAATCAATGACCGAGGCACCGGGGAGCTGTTTTTT. It is translated as CASSINDRGTGELFF.

V and J are TRBV5-4 and TRBJ1-2; TRBD1 matches at 9 bases. After removal of 2 bases from V and 8 bases from J, the junction contained 4 bases not matched to a gene. This CDR3 has 13 residues. CDR1 is SGHNT and CDR2 is YYREEE in the germline V gene (reference sequence). CDR3 protein: CASSLQGAGGYTF. The CDR3 DNA reads TGTGCCAGCAGCTTACAGGGGGCGGGGGGCTACACCTTC.

This clone was recorded only once. As DNA, the CDR3 is TGTGCCAGCAAGAAGGGACTTGAGGGGAGTGAATCACCCCTCCACTTT. Translation gives CASKKGLEGSESPLHF. The gene calls are TRBV2 and TRBJ1-6; TRBD1 might be the D (5 bases). Germline CDR1 is SNHLY and CDR2 is FYNNEI. V lost 7 bases and J 10 bases, leaving 23 bases between the germline ends. The CDR3 spans 16 residues. The full variable domain, completed using reference TRBV2 and TRBJ1-6, is EPEVTQTPSHQVTQMGQEVILRCVPISNHLYFYWYRQILGQKVEFLVSFYNNEISEKSEIFDDQFSVERPDGSNFTLKIRSTKLEDSAMYFCASKKGLEGSESPLHFGNGTRLTVT.

This sequence joins TRBV6-5 and TRBJ1-2, with 10 bases fitting TRBD1. In germline, CDR1 is MNHEY, CDR2 SVGAGI. The trim removed 5 bases at V and 6 bases at J, leaving 6 bases unmatched. The CDR3 totals 14 residues. The CDR3 nucleotides read TGTGCCAGCAGTCCCGGGACAGGGGTGCATGGCTACACCTTC. Its translation: CASSPGTGVHGYTF.

This chain connects TRBV4-1 to TRBJ2-3; D possibly corresponds to TRBD2 (6 bases). Germline V gene data show CDR1 as MGHRA and CDR2 as YSYEKL. V lost 6 bases, J lost 3 bases, and 13 bases lay in between. This CDR3 is 14 amino acids long. The CDR3 spells CASRLPGSTDTQYF. CDR3 nucleotides: TGCGCCAGCAGACTCCCCGGGAGTACAGATACGCAGTATTTT.

This chain connects TRBV7-2 to TRBJ2-3; 15 positions agree with TRBD2. The CDR3 is 18 amino acids. J gave up 3 bases and V 5 bases, and 9 bases lay outside the gene matches. CDR1 and CDR2 from the germline V gene are SGHTA and FQGNSA. CDR3 in amino acids: CASSLRSGTSGRTDTQYF. The CDR3, as DNA: TGTGCCAGCAGCCTCCGGAGTGGGACTAGCGGGAGGACAGATACGCAGTATTTT.

The V and J genes are TRBV27 and TRBJ2-7; 10 bases are shared with TRBD1. CDR3 length equals 15 residues. The J segment lost 6 bases and the V segment lost 2 bases, leaving 7 bases of the junction unmatched. Germline CDR1 reads MNHEY; CDR2 reads SMNVEV (reference sequence). CDR3 in amino acids: CASSLTRQGAGEQYF. CDR3 nucleotide sequence: TGTGCCAGCAGTTTAACGAGACAGGGGGCGGGCGAGCAGTACTTC.